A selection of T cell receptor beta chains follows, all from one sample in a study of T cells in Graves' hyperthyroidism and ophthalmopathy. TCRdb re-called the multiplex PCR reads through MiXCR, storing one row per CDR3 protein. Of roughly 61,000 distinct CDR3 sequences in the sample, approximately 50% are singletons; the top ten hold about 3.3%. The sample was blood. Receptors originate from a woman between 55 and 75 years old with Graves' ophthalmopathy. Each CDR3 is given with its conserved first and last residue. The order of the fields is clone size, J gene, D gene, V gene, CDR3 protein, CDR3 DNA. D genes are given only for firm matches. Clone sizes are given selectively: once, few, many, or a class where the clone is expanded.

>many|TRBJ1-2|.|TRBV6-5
CASSQTANYGYTF
TGTGCCAGCAGCCAGACAGCGAACTATGGCTACACCTTC
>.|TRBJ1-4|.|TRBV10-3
CAQAGGHGNEKLFF
TGTGCCCAGGCCGGAGGGCATGGTAATGAAAAACTGTTTTTT
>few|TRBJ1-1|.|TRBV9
CASSVTTNTEAFF
TGTGCCAGCAGCGTAACCACGAACACTGAAGCTTTCTTT
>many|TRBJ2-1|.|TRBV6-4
CASNRLGVYNEQFF
TGTGCCAGCAATAGGCTGGGGGTTTACAATGAGCAGTTCTTC
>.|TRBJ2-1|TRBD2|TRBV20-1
CSAGGAYNEQFF
TGCAGTGCGGGGGGGGCCTACAATGAGCAGTTCTTC
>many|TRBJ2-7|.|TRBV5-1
CASSYGQNYEQYF
TGCGCCAGCAGCTACGGACAGAACTACGAGCAGTACTTC
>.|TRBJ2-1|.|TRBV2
CASSEGGSATNEQFF
TGTGCCAGCAGTGAAGGCGGCTCAGCAACTAATGAGCAGTTCTTC
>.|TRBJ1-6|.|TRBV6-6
CASSYSGEDSSPLHF
TGTGCCAGCAGTTACTCGGGGGAAGATAGTTCACCCCTCCACTTC
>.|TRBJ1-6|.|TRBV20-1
CSARDGDQTYNSPLHF
TGCAGTGCTAGAGATGGCGACCAAACCTATAATTCACCCCTCCACTTT
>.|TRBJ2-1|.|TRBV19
CASSIPQSSYNEQFF
TGTGCCAGTAGTATTCCCCAAAGCTCCTACAATGAGCAGTTCTTC
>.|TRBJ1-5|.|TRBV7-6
CASSLAGYTGLAVLAEETQHF
TGTGCCAGCAGCTTGGCGGGATATACGGGACTAGCGGTTCTAGCGGAAGAGACCCAGCATTTT
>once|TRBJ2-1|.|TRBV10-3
CAIKDYYEQFF
TGTGCCATCAAGGACTACTATGAGCAGTTCTTC
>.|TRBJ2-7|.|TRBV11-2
CASSQVYDLAYEQYF
TGTGCCAGCAGCCAGGTATACGATTTGGCCTACGAGCAGTACTTC
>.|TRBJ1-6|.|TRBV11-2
CAGSLDHTSRALHF
TGTGCCGGCAGCTTAGACCACACATCTCGAGCCCTCCACTTT
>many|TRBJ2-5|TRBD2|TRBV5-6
CASSLEGTSGRAGETQYF
TGTGCCAGCAGCTTGGAGGGGACTAGCGGGAGGGCAGGCGAGACCCAGTACTTC
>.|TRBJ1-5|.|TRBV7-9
CASTLGTGTGNQPQHF
TGTGCCAGCACCTTAGGAACCGGGACTGGGAATCAGCCCCAGCATTTT
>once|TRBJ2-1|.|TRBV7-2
CASSLTWQANEQFF
TGTGCCAGCAGCTTAACTTGGCAGGCCAATGAGCAGTTCTTC
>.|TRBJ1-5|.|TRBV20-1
CSATGRGFEQQHF
TGCAGTGCTACGGGACGGGGGTTCGAGCAGCAGCATTTT
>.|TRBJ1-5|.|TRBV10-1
CAREELRAVLRAGHQHF
.
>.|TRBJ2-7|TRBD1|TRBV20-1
CSARWDREYEQYF
TGCAGTGCTAGATGGGACAGGGAATACGAGCAGTACTTC
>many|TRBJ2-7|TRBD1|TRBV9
CASSVATGGYEQYF
TGTGCCAGCAGCGTAGCTACAGGGGGTTACGAGCAGTACTTC
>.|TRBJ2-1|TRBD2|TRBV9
CVSSGAGGVLVQFF
TGTGTCAGCAGCGGTGCGGGAGGGGTTCTAGTGCAGTTCTTC
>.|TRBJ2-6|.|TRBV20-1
CSASTGSPGANVLTF
TGCAGTGCTAGTACGGGGAGCCCTGGGGCCAACGTCCTGACTTTC
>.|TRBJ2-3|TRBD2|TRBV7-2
CASSPGGGYNEQYF
TGTGCCAGCAGCCCCGGGGGGGGTTACAATGAGCAGTATTTT
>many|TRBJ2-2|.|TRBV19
CASSIRARAGTGELFF
TGTGCCAGTAGTATACGTGCCAGGGCGGGGACCGGGGAGCTGTTTTTT
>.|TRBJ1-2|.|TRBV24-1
CATSDLAAGGYTF
TGTGCCACCAGTGATTTAGCGGCAGGCGGCTACACCTTC
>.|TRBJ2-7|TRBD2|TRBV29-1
CSSPGTSPYEQYF
TGCAGCAGCCCCGGGACTAGTCCCTACGAGCAGTACTTC
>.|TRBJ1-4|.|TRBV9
CASSVGAGVGEKLFF
TGTGCCAGCAGCGTAGGAGCGGGAGTCGGTGAAAAACTGTTTTTT
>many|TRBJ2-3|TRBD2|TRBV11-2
CASSPQTSGFTDTQYF
TGTGCCAGCAGCCCGCAGACTAGCGGGTTCACAGATACGCAGTATTTT
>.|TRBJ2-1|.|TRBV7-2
CASSPRRAGEASEQFF
TGTGCCAGCTCACCACGGCGGGCAGGGGAAGCATCTGAGCAGTTCTTC
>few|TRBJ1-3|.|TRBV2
CASSQGLNTIYF
TGTGCCAGCTCACAGGGTCTTAACACCATATATTTT
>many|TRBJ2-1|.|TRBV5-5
CASSLAGVNEQFF
TGTGCCAGCAGCTTGGCAGGGGTCAATGAGCAGTTCTTC
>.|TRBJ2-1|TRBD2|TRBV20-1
CSALGTSGIDEQFF
TGCAGTGCTCTCGGGACTAGCGGGATCGATGAGCAGTTCTTC
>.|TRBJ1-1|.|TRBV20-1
CSAREPRENTEAFF
TGCAGTGCTAGAGAACCCAGGGAGAACACTGAAGCTTTCTTT
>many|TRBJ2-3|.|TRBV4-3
CASSQVYGQASTDTQYF
TGCGCCAGCAGCCAAGTTTACGGGCAGGCGAGCACAGATACGCAGTATTTT
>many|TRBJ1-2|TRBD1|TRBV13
CASSLDRRGRRYYGYTF
TGTGCCAGCAGCTTAGATCGCAGGGGGCGCCGGTACTATGGCTACACCTTC
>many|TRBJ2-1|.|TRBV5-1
CASSFGAYNEQFF
TGCGCCAGCAGCTTCGGGGCGTACAATGAGCAGTTCTTC
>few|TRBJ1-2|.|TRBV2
CASSRGIGGYTF
TGTGCCAGCAGTCGGGGGATTGGTGGCTACACCTTC
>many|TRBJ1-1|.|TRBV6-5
CASSTTGLGNTEAFF
TGTGCCAGCAGTACTACAGGGCTCGGGAACACTGAAGCTTTCTTT
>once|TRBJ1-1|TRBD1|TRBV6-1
CASGTGQDGNTEASF
TGTGCCAGCGGAACGGGACAGGATGGAAACACTGAAGCTTCCTTT
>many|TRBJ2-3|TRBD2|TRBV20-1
CSAGLGVAGDTQYF
TGCAGTGCTGGCCTCGGGGTAGCGGGAGATACGCAGTATTTT
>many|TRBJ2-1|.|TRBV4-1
CASSQGTGGPHNEQFF
TGCGCCAGCAGCCAAGGGACCGGGGGCCCCCACAATGAGCAGTTCTTC
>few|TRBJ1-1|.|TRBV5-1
CASSSGKDTEAFF
TGCGCCAGCAGCTCGGGAAAGGACACTGAAGCTTTCTTT
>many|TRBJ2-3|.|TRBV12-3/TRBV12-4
CASSWTVRTDTQYF
TGTGCCAGCAGCTGGACAGTTCGCACAGATACGCAGTATTTT
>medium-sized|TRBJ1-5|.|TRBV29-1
CSAGQRQGQPQHF
TGCAGCGCCGGACAGCGCCAAGGTCAGCCCCAGCATTTT
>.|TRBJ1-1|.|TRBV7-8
CASSSYRQGVTEAFF
TGTGCCAGCAGCTCTTACAGGCAGGGTGTCACTGAAGCTTTCTTT
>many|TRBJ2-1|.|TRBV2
CASSEALLEGHYNEQFF
TGTGCCAGCAGTGAAGCGCTTCTAGAGGGCCACTACAATGAGCAGTTCTTC
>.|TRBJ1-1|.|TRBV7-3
CASSLLGSEAFF
TGTGCCAGCAGCTTACTGGGCTCTGAAGCTTTCTTT
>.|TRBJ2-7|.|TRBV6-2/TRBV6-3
CASRNAGTYEQYF
TGTGCCAGCAGAAACGCGGGGACCTACGAGCAGTACTTC
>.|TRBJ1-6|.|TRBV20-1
CSARARGSYNSPLHF
TGCAGTGCTCGTGCCCGTGGTTCCTATAATTCACCCCTCCACTTT
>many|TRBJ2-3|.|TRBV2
CASTLESVGADTQYF
TGTGCCAGCACCCTTGAAAGCGTGGGGGCAGATACGCAGTATTTT
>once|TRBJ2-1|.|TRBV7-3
CASSLRGGPVQSYNEQFF
TGTGCCAGCAGCTTAAGAGGGGGGCCAGTCCAGTCCTACAATGAGCAGTTCTTC
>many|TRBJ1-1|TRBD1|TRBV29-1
CSVAGTGSLDTEAFF
TGCAGCGTGGCCGGGACAGGGAGTTTGGACACTGAAGCTTTCTTT
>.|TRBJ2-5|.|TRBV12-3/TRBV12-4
CASSFGLRGTQYF
TGTGCCAGCAGTTTTGGGCTACGAGGGACCCAGTACTTC
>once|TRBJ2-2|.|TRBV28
CASSFLGYTGELFF
TGTGCCAGCAGTTTTCTGGGTTACACCGGGGAGCTGTTTTTT
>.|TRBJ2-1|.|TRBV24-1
CASSPSAGGNEQFF
TGTGCCAGCTCACCATCGGCAGGGGGGAATGAGCAGTTCTTC
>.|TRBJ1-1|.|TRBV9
CASNVGQGGTEACF
TGTGCCAGCAACGTGGGTCAGGGCGGGACTGAAGCTTGCTTT
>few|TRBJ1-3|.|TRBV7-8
CASTPGNTIYF
TGTGCCAGCACCCCCGGAAACACCATATATTTT
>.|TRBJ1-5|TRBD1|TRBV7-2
CASSLDSGGEPQHF
TGTGCCAGCAGCTTAGACTCAGGGGGGGAGCCCCAGCATTTT